This T cell receptor (beta chain) was sequenced in a study of T cells in Graves' hyperthyroidism and ophthalmopathy (dated by TCRdb to between 2018 and 2021). In the study overall: Peripheral blood was sampled at the time of initial diagnosis, prior to any treatment. A discovery cohort of about 95 patients, about 40 with Graves' ophthalmopathy and approximately 60 with stable Graves' hyperthyroidism, was used to find distinguishing TCR V-J signatures. Whether ophthalmopathy could be predicted prospectively was tested in an independent validation cohort made up of under 20 hyperthyroidism patients plus 17 patients who later progressed to ophthalmopathy. The approximately 90 discovery patients were randomly split 7:3 into training and test sets. Thyroid tissue and blood T-cell repertoires from over 5 Graves' hyperthyroidism patients were also compared in the study. Following sampling, methimazole starting at 30 mg daily was given to hyperthyroidism patients, and high-dose intravenous methylprednisolone was given to ophthalmopathy patients. The paper reports TCR Vbeta CDR3 sequencing of some 140 peripheral blood samples: around 41 ophthalmopathy, about 75 hyperthyroidism and some 17 progressor patients.

The paper's findings and limits, for the study overall: Sample size was not statistically predetermined, and investigators were not blinded to group allocation. In cross-validation, a model built on a 13 V-J signature told ophthalmopathy apart from stable hyperthyroidism with roughly 87% sensitivity and about 81% specificity, and in testing the same model reached 80%/75%. In validation, the model predicted progression to ophthalmopathy with around 71% sensitivity and less than 80% specificity, a median of roughly seven months before onset. Most expanded thyroid clonotypes (frequency above 0.001) were also detected in blood, suggesting blood repertoires may reflect thyroid immune responses.

In the germline V gene (reference sequence), CDR1 corresponds to DFQATT and CDR2 to SNEGSKA. The CDR3 holds 16 amino acids from the cysteine to the phenylalanine. CDR3 DNA only is kept here, 48 bases in frame from base 1. The germline V and J ends show losses of 5 bases and 0 bases respectively, and no gene match explains 10 bases of the junction. This clonotype was observed at least ten times. Its cognate antigen has yet to be identified. Base qualities are missing; no much larger clone stands one base away. Amplification of TCR beta CDR3 regions was carried out from RNA transcripts. The first round of RT-PCR for the TCR CDR3 was performed with the HTBI primer set and the Qiagen OneStep RT-PCR kit. Libraries were constructed in a second round of multiplex PCR, after which size selection and purification were performed. Libraries were sequenced paired-end with 100 bp reads on an Illumina HiSeq2000. In the original analysis: Raw data were processed with SOAPnuke, discarding reads with adapters, uncalled bases, mean Phred below 15, or no exact constant-primer or identifier match. High-quality paired reads were merged using COPE v1.2.5, and each unique nucleotide sequence was defined as a clonotype. MiTCR v1.1 was used to align the clonotypes against IMGT TRBV, TRBD and TRBJ reference segments. Analysis was restricted to V-J combinations with a frequency above 0.0001, which covered 98% to 99.2% of repertoires. A TCS score was defined as the ratio between F50 (clonal expansion) and ExV (chaos), using BLOSUM62-based TCRdist between CDR3 peptides within each V-J. Welch's t-statistics and random forest reduced fewer than 550 V-J features to 13, which were used in a naive Bayes classifier (R e1071). The public reads were quality trimmed at Q25 with fastp and then assembled into clones with MiXCR by TCRdb, keeping productive beta chains. CDR3 protein duplicates are merged, each entry listing the most common genes and DNA. It is TCRdb's table, rather than the study itself, that gives the V and J calls and clone size. Here the sample has 540,000 or so distinct CDR3 sequences; about a sixth occur a single time. The ten largest clones represent around 7.8% of the sample.

A patient counted as having stable Graves' hyperthyroidism if no progression to ophthalmopathy occurred over 18 months of follow-up. The hyperthyroidism patients were between 18 and 65 years old and newly diagnosed, with a disease duration of less than 2 months. The study excluded patients with uncontrolled infections, other autoimmune diseases, pregnancy or lactation. Diagnoses relied on clinical symptoms, serum thyroxine and TRAb, thyroid ultrasound and orbital computed tomography. PBMCs were isolated from about 9.1 ml of fresh peripheral blood by Ficoll-Paque density gradient centrifugation. Trizol reagent was used to extract total RNA, and RNA quality was then checked on an Agilent 2100 Bioanalyzer.

The receptor's source is a woman in her 30s with Graves' hyperthyroidism. The sequence links TRBV20-1 to TRBJ2-1; a stretch of 7 junction bases matches TRBD2. The sample was blood. The CDR3 protein: CSAPKDLAASYNEQFF. The nucleotide sequence is TGCAGTGCTCCCAAGGATCTAGCGGCCTCCTACAATGAGCAGTTCTTC.